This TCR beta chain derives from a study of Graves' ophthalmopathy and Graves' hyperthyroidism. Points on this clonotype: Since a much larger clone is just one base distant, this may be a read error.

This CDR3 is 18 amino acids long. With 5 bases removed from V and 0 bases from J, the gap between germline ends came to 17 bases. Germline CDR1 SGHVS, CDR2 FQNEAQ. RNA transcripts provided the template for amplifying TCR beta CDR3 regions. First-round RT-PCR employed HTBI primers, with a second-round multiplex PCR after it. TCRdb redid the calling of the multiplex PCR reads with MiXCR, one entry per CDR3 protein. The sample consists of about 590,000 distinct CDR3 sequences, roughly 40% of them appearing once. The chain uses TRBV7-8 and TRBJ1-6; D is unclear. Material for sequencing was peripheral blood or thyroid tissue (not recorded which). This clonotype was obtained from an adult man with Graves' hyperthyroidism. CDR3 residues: CASSTNTLGSSYNSPLHF. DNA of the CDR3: TGTGCCAGCAGCACGAATACCCTCGGGAGCTCCTATAATTCACCCCTCCACTTT.